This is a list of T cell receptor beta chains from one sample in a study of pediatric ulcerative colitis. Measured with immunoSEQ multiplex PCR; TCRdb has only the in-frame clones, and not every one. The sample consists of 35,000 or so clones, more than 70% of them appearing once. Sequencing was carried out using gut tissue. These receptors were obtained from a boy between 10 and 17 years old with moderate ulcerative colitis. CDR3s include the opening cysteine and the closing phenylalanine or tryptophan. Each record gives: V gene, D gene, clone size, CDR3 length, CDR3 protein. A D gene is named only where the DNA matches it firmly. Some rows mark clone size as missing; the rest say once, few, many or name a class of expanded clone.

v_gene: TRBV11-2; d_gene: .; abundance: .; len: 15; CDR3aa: CASSLGTGGHHEQYF
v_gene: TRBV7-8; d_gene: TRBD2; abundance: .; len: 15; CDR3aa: CASSGRLAGAYEQYF
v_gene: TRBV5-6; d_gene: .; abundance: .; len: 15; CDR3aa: CASSPGRSSYNEQFF
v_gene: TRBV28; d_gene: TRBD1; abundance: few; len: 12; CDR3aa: CASCWDREGYTF
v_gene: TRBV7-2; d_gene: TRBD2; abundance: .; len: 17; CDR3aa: CASSPGLAGGGQETQYF
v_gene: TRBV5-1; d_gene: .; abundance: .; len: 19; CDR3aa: CASSPTGFGAESSYNEQFF
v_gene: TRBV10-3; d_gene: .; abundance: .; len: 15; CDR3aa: CAISRLASTNEKLFF
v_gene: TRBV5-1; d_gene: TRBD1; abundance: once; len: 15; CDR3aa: CASSFRDSSTNEQFF
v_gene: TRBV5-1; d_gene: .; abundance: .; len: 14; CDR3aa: CASTGGRTDEKLFF
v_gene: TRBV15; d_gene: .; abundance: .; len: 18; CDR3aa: CATSPDPILGPSTDTQYF
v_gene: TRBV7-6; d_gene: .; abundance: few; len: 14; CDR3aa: CASSISPSTDTQYF
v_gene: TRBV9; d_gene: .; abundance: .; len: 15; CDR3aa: CASSATGQNNSPLHF
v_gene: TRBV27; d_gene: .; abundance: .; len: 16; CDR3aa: CASSRAGTLGNNEQFF
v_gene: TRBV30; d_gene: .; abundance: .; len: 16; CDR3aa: CAWSVRGTAFNQPQHF
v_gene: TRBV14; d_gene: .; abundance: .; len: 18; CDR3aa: CASSLPQGGGSGANVLTF
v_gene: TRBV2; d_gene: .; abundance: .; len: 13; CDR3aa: CASSARGNEKLFF
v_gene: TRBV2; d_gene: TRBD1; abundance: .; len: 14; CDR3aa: CASSVGQGLSGYTF
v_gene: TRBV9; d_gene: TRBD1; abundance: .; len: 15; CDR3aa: CASSVWTGSKETQYF
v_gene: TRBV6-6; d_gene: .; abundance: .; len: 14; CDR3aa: CASSYSGSGEKLFF
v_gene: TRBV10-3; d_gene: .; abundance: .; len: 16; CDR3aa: CAISRTLWGWVSGYTF
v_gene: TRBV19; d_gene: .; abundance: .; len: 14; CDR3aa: CATIPGRGYTEAFF
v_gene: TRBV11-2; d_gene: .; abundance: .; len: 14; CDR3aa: CASSLGGFTYEQYF
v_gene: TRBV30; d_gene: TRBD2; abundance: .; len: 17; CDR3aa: CAWSPGLAGPGEETQYF
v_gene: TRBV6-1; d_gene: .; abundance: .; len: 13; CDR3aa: CASRAGTQETQYF
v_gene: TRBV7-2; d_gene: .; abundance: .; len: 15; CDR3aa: CASSLDVGRGQPQHF
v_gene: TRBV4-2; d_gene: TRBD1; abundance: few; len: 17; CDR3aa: CASSQAITGTENQPQHF
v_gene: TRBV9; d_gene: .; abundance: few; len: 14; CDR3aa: CASSLVEGSWGYTF
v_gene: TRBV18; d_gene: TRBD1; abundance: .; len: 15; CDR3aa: CASSPPGQGYNEQFF
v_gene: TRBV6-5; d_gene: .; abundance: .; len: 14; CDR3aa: CASSHPDGTDTQYF
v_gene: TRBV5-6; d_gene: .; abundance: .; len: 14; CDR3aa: CASALGLQRYEQYF
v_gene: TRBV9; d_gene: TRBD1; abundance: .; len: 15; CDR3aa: CASSPRDRADYEQYF
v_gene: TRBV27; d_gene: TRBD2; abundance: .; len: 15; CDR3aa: CASSLRAGGHYEQYF
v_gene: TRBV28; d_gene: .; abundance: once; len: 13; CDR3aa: CASSVGWNYGYTF
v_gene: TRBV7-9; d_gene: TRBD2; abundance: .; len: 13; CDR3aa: CASSPAGTREQYF
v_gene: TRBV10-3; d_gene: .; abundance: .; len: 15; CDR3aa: CAISEGDLGNQPQHF
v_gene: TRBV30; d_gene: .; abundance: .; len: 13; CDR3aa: CAWSLGGGGGYTF
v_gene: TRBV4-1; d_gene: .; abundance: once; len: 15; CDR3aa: CASSQVGYTDEKLFF
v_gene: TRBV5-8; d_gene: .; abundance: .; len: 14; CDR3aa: CASSLVKGYTEAFF
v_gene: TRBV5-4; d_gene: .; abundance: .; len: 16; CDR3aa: CASSLAGSGPYNEQFF
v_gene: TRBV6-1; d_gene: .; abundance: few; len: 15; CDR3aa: CASKTGAYMNTEAFF
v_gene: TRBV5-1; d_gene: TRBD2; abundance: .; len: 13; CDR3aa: CASRREGVDEQYF
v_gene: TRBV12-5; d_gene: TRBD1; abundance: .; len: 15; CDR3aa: CASVTGQGVDQPQHF
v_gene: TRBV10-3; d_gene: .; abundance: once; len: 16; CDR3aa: CAITPLPGTRGEEQYF
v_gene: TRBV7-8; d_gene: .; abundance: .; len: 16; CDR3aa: CASSFPGEGAYNEQFF
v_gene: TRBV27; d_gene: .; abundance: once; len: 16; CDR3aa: CASSPLGFGGSNEQFF
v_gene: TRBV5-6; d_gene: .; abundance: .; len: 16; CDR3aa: CASSFDNDAWHGELFF
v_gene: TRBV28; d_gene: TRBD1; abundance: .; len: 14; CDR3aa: CASRLQGAHSEAFF